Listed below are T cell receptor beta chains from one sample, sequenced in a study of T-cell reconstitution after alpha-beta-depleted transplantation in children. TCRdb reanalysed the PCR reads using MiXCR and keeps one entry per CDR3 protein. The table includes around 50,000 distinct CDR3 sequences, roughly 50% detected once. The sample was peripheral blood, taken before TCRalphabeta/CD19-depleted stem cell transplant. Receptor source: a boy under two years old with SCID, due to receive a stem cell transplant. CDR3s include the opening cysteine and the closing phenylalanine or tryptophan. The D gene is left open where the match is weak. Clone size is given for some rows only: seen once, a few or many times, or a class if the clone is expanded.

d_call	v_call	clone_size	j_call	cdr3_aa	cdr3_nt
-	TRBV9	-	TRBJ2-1	CASSVSRIDEQFF	TGTGCCAGCAGCGTATCCCGGATCGATGAGCAGTTCTTC
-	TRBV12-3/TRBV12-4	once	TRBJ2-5	CASSLEVGIGEKETQYF	TGTGCCAGCAGTTTAGAAGTGGGAATCGGTGAGAAAGAGACCCAGTACTTC
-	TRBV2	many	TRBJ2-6	CASTAGTQDLSGANVLTF	TGTGCCAGCACTGCGGGGACACAGGACCTCTCTGGGGCCAACGTCCTGACTTTC
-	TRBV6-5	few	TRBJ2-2	CASSYPGANTGELFF	TGTGCCAGCAGTTACCCAGGGGCGAACACCGGGGAGCTGTTTTTT
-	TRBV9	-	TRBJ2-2	CASSPEGANTGELFF	TGTGCCAGCAGCCCCGAAGGCGCGAACACCGGGGAGCTGTTTTTT
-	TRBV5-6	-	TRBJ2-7	CASSPWANPLLSYNEQYF	TGTGCCAGCAGCCCATGGGCAAATCCGTTACTCTCCTACAACGAGCAGTACTTC
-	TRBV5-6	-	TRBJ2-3	CASSYRGVGTDTQYF	TGTGCCAGCAGCTATCGAGGGGTGGGCACAGATACGCAGTATTTT
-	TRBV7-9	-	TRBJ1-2	CASSLAGPQVGGYTF	TGTGCCAGCAGCTTAGCTGGTCCCCAAGTCGGGGGCTACACCTTC
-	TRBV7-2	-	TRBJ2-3	CASSLNRAVSTDTQYF	TGTGCCAGCAGCTTAAATCGGGCCGTGAGCACAGATACGCAGTATTTT
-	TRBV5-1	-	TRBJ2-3	CASSLTDTQYF	TGCGCCAGCAGCTTGACGGATACGCAGTATTTT
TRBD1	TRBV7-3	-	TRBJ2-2	CASRSGTGRTGELFF	TGTGCCAGCAGATCCGGGACAGGGAGGACCGGGGAGCTGTTTTTT
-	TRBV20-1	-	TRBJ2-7	CSARGGGPGTLYEQYF	TGCAGTGCTAGAGGAGGGGGTCCCGGGACACTCTACGAGCAGTACTTC
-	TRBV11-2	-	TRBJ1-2	CASSQTLNYGYTF	TGTGCCAGCAGCCAGACACTTAACTATGGCTACACCTTC
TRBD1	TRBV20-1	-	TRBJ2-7	CSADPGQQNHEQYF	TGCAGTGCTGATCCGGGACAGCAGAACCACGAGCAGTACTTC
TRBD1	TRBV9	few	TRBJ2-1	CASSVGGGTGAYEQFF	TGTGCCAGCAGCGTAGGGGGAGGGACAGGGGCCTATGAGCAGTTCTTC
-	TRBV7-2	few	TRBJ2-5	CASSPQRGPQETQYF	TGTGCCAGCAGCCCCCAGAGAGGGCCTCAAGAGACCCAGTACTTC
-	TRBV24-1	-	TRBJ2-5	CATSDIWEETQYF	TGTGCCACCAGTGATATTTGGGAGGAGACCCAGTACTTC
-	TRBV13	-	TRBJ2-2	CASSLFGGDTGELFF	TGTGCCAGCAGCTTGTTCGGGGGAGATACCGGGGAGCTGTTTTTT
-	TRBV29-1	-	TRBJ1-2	CSAVTGDYGYTF	TGCAGCGCAGTGACGGGGGACTATGGCTACACCTTC
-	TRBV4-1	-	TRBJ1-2	CASSQEFGQRYGYTF	TGCGCCAGCAGCCAAGAATTCGGGCAGCGATATGGCTACACCTTC
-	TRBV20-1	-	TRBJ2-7	CSAKVTGAYSSYEQYF	TGCAGTGCTAAAGTGACAGGTGCCTACTCTTCCTACGAGCAGTACTTC
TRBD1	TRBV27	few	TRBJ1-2	CASSLSRSLGQLYGYTF	TGTGCCAGCAGTTTATCGCGCAGCCTGGGACAGCTCTATGGCTACACCTTC
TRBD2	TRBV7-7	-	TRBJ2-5	CASSLGGLETQYF	TGTGCTAGCAGCTTGGGGGGGTTGGAGACCCAGTACTTC
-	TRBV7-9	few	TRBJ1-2	CASSQDSYGYTF	TGTGCCAGCAGCCAAGACAGCTATGGCTACACCTTC
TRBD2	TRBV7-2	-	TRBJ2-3	CASSFPLGGRSDTQYF	TGTGCCAGCAGCTTCCCCCTGGGGGGGAGGTCAGATACGCAGTATTTT
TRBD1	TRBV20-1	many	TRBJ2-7	CSARTGEPYEQYF	TGCAGTGCTAGAACAGGGGAGCCCTACGAGCAGTACTTC
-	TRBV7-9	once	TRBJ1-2	CASSLQGGYTF	TGTGCCAGCAGCTTACAAGGGGGCTACACCTTC
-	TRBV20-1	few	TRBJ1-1	CSVALNTEAFF	TGCAGTGTGGCATTGAACACTGAAGCTTTCTTT
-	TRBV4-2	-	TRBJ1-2	CASSRVELSYGYTF	TGTGCCAGCAGCCGCGTGGAGTTAAGCTATGGCTACACCTTC
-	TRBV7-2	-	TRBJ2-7	CASSLIPRGPSYEQYF	TGTGCCAGCAGCTTAATCCCCCGGGGCCCTTCCTACGAGCAGTACTTC
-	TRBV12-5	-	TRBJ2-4	CASGSRQDPLLGKNIQYF	TGTGCTAGTGGGTCCCGACAGGACCCCCTTCTAGGCAAAAACATTCAGTACTTC
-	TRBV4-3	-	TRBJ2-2	CASSPGGGANTGELFF	TGCGCCAGCAGCCCCGGGGGCGGGGCAAACACCGGGGAGCTGTTTTTT
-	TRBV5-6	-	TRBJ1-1	CASSLDTGENTEAFF	TGTGCCAGCAGCTTGGATACCGGGGAGAACACTGAAGCTTTCTTT
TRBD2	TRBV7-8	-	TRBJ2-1	CASSSAAGASPYNEQFF	TGTGCCAGCAGCTCGGCAGCGGGGGCTAGCCCCTACAATGAGCAGTTCTTC
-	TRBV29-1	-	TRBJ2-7	CSVVQLYEQYF	TGCAGCGTTGTCCAGCTCTACGAGCAGTACTTC
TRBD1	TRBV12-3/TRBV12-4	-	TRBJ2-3	CASSSHTGADGTDTQYF	TGTGCCAGCAGTTCACACACAGGGGCGGATGGCACAGATACGCAGTATTTT
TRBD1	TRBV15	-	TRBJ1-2	CATKPHQGQNYGYTF	TGTGCCACCAAACCCCACCAGGGACAGAACTATGGCTACACCTTC
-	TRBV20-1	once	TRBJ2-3	CSARGGTPTDTQYF	TGCAGTGCTAGGGGGGGGACACCCACAGATACGCAGTATTTT
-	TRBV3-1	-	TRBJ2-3	CASSPFGADNTDTQYF	TGTGCCAGCAGCCCCTTCGGAGCGGACAACACAGATACGCAGTATTTT
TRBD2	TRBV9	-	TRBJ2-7	CASSVGTSGAEQYF	TGTGCCAGCAGCGTAGGGACTAGCGGGGCCGAGCAGTACTTC
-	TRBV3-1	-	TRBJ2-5	CASSQHTSPETQYF	TGTGCCAGCAGCCAGCACACTAGCCCGGAGACCCAGTACTTC
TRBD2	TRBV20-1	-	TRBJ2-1	CSASLGTSVYNEQFF	TGCAGTGCTTCCCTCGGGACTAGCGTATACAATGAGCAGTTCTTC
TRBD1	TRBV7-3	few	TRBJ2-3	CASSSHFTGAIDTQYF	TGTGCCAGCAGCAGCCACTTCACAGGGGCCATAGATACGCAGTATTTT
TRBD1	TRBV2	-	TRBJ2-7	CASNRQGPYEQYF	TGTGCCAGCAACCGACAGGGGCCCTACGAGCAGTACTTC
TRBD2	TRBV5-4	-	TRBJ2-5	CASSLARGGQETQYF	TGTGCCAGCAGCTTAGCGCGGGGGGGCCAAGAGACCCAGTACTTC
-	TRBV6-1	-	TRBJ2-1	CASSELPWDYNEQFF	TGTGCCAGCAGTGAACTTCCGTGGGATTACAATGAGCAGTTCTTC
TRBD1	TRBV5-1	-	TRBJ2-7	CASSGDRRSYEQYF	TGCGCCAGCAGCGGGGACAGGCGCTCCTACGAGCAGTACTTC
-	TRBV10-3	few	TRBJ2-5	CAISESSGEEETQYF	TGTGCCATCAGTGAAAGCTCCGGTGAGGAAGAGACCCAGTACTTC
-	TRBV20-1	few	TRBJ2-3	CSAQQGTTDTQYF	TGCAGTGCCCAACAGGGAACCACAGATACGCAGTATTTT
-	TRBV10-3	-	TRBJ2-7	CAISDRAVHEQYF	TGTGCCATCAGTGACCGGGCAGTCCACGAGCAGTACTTC
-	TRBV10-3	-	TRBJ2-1	CAIYDPSSYNEQFF	TGTGCCATCTACGACCCTAGCTCCTACAATGAGCAGTTCTTC
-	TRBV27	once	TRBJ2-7	CASSLFGDYEQYF	TGTGCCAGCAGTCTATTCGGGGACTACGAGCAGTACTTC
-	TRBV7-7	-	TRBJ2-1	CASSSNRQDEQFF	TGTGCCAGCAGCTCTAACCGCCAGGATGAGCAGTTCTTC
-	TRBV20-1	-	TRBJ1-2	CSARRDRVYYGYTF	TGCAGTGCTAGACGGGACCGGGTGTACTATGGCTACACCTTC
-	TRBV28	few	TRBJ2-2	CASSLQGRTNTGELFF	TGTGCCAGCAGTCTCCAGGGGAGAACGAACACCGGGGAGCTGTTTTTT
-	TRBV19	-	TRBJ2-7	CASSIGRGPYEQYF	TGTGCCAGTAGTATCGGGCGAGGGCCATACGAGCAGTACTTC
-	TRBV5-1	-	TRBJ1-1	CASSPGGHTEAFF	TGCGCCAGCAGCCCCGGGGGACACACTGAAGCTTTCTTT
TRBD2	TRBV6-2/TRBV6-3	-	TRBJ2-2	CASSPLLAGGQIANTGELFF	TGTGCCAGCAGTCCTCTACTAGCGGGGGGCCAAATCGCGAACACCGGGGAGCTGTTTTTT
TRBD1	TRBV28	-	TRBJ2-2	CASTEQGANGELFF	TGTGCCAGCACCGAACAGGGGGCTAACGGGGAGCTGTTTTTT
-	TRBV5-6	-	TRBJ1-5	CASSLGQYSNQPQHF	TGTGCCAGCAGCTTGGGACAGTATAGCAATCAGCCCCAGCATTTT